This is a list of T cell receptor beta chains from one sample in a study of T cell responses to AZD1222 COVID-19 vaccine. The protocol was immunoSEQ multiplex PCR, while the TCRdb copy is restricted to in-frame clones and leaves out a portion. In the table there are approximately 130,000 clones, about 89% of which are singletons. The specimen was peripheral blood, collected 28 days after the second AZD1222 dose. The receptors derive from an adult who received the AZD1222 COVID-19 vaccine. Both conserved end residues are part of each CDR3.

j_call: TRBJ1-2; v_call: TRBV12-2; cdr3_aa: CASRPPAPRAVRPSNYGYTF
j_call: TRBJ1-5; v_call: TRBV6-5; cdr3_aa: CASSYSQGGNQPQHF
j_call: TRBJ2-1; v_call: TRBV10-3; cdr3_aa: CAISEARLAGGGDEQFF
j_call: TRBJ2-5; v_call: TRBV5-1; cdr3_aa: CASSPAVLETQYF
j_call: TRBJ2-3; v_call: TRBV19; cdr3_aa: CASSPNSGLRDTQYF
j_call: TRBJ1-3; v_call: TRBV21-1; cdr3_aa: CASTFQTAGNTIYF
j_call: TRBJ1-5; v_call: TRBV4-1; cdr3_aa: CASSPTTGTNQPQHF
j_call: TRBJ2-3; v_call: TRBV5-1; cdr3_aa: CASSLAGEADTQYF
j_call: TRBJ2-7; v_call: TRBV19; cdr3_aa: CASSLGSSYEQYF
j_call: TRBJ2-7; v_call: TRBV20-1; cdr3_aa: CSAGAYWEQYF
j_call: TRBJ1-1; v_call: TRBV2; cdr3_aa: CASRGTGNTEAFF
j_call: TRBJ2-2; v_call: TRBV9; cdr3_aa: CASSVERGALTGELFF
j_call: TRBJ2-2; v_call: TRBV5-1; cdr3_aa: CASSEAPANTGELFF
j_call: TRBJ2-7; v_call: TRBV10-2; cdr3_aa: CASSESRSAGKDEQYF
j_call: TRBJ1-1; v_call: TRBV6-6; cdr3_aa: CASSHPREGVPEAFF
j_call: TRBJ2-1; v_call: TRBV27; cdr3_aa: CASSLEGGTGWSEQFF
j_call: TRBJ1-1; v_call: TRBV30; cdr3_aa: CAWRVRGHTEAFF
j_call: TRBJ1-6; v_call: TRBV7-9; cdr3_aa: CASSPQGTTSGPLHF
j_call: TRBJ2-1; v_call: TRBV19; cdr3_aa: CASSTSQGYNEQFF
j_call: TRBJ1-3; v_call: TRBV19; cdr3_aa: CASSIGGLNSGNTIYF
j_call: TRBJ2-7; v_call: TRBV6-5; cdr3_aa: CASSIGTFSYEQYF
j_call: TRBJ1-5; v_call: TRBV9; cdr3_aa: CASNLAGASNQPQHF
j_call: TRBJ2-3; v_call: TRBV29-1; cdr3_aa: CSVLRLAGATDTQYF
j_call: TRBJ1-6; v_call: TRBV5-1; cdr3_aa: CASSLDGTGNNSPLHF
j_call: TRBJ2-1; v_call: TRBV6-6; cdr3_aa: CASTGGGSSYNEQFF
j_call: TRBJ1-5; v_call: TRBV9; cdr3_aa: CASSVGEGYQPQHF
j_call: TRBJ1-5; v_call: TRBV9; cdr3_aa: CASSVDSEQPQHF
j_call: TRBJ2-3; v_call: TRBV4-2; cdr3_aa: CASSQDQGLAGVTDTQYF
j_call: TRBJ2-4; v_call: TRBV6-1; cdr3_aa: CASSEASTGRGNIQYF
j_call: TRBJ1-3; v_call: TRBV5-1; cdr3_aa: CASRRQPVSGNTIYF
j_call: TRBJ2-1; v_call: TRBV18; cdr3_aa: CASSPEVGHNEQFF
j_call: TRBJ1-1; v_call: TRBV7-2; cdr3_aa: CASSLSFAVYMNTEAFF
j_call: TRBJ2-2; v_call: TRBV28; cdr3_aa: CASSSPGPNTGELFF
j_call: TRBJ2-1; v_call: TRBV3-1/TRBV3-2; cdr3_aa: CASSPLGQDPQFF
j_call: TRBJ1-2; v_call: TRBV9; cdr3_aa: CASSGMTGGIYGYTF
j_call: TRBJ1-1; v_call: TRBV7-9; cdr3_aa: CASELGGDTEAFF
j_call: TRBJ1-2; v_call: TRBV11-2; cdr3_aa: CASSPNMRQGYTF
j_call: TRBJ1-2; v_call: TRBV19; cdr3_aa: CASQWTGNYGYTF
j_call: TRBJ2-5; v_call: TRBV5-5; cdr3_aa: CASSLGAPSRETQYF
j_call: TRBJ2-7; v_call: TRBV9; cdr3_aa: CASSRRTGDEQYF
j_call: TRBJ1-3; v_call: TRBV5-5; cdr3_aa: CASSLAQTGGNTIYF
j_call: TRBJ2-2; v_call: TRBV7-6; cdr3_aa: CASSLASGRANTGELFF
j_call: TRBJ1-2; v_call: TRBV6-1; cdr3_aa: CASSDQQGTGGYTF